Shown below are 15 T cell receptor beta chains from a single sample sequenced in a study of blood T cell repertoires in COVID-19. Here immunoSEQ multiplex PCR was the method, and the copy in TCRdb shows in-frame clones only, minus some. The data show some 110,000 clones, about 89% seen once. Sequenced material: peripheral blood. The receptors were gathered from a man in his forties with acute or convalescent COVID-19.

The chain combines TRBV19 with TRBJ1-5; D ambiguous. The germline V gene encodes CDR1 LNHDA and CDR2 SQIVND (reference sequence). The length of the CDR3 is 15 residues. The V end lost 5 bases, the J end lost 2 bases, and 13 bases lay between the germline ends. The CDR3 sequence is CASSPQALGNQPQHF. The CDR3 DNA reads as TGTGCCAGTAGTCCCCAGGCGCTGGGCAATCAGCCCCAGCATTTT. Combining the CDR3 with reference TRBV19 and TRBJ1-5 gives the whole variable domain DGGITQSPKYLFRKEGQNVTLSCEQNLNHDAMYWYRQDPGQGLRLIYYSQIVNDFQKGDIAEGYSVSREKKESFPLTVTSAQKNPTAFYLCASSPQALGNQPQHFGDGTRLSIL.

The CDR3 is CASSLGSGVPQEGYTF. In DNA form, the CDR3 reads TGTGCCAGCAGTTTAGGGTCGGGGGTGCCCCAGGAAGGCTACACCTTC. This chain links TRBV27 with TRBJ1-2, with a weak D call TRBD1 (5 bases). CDR3 length: 16 amino acids. Per germline, CDR1 MNHEY and CDR2 SMNVEV (reference sequence). Trimming left V 2 bases short and J 8 bases short, with 21 bases between.

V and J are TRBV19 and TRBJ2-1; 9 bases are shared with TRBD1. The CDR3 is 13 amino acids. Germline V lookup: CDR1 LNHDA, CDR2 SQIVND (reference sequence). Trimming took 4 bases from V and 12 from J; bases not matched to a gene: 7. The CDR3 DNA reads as TGTGCCAGTAGTAATTACCCGGGACAGGGGCAGTTCTTC. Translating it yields CASSNYPGQGQFF.

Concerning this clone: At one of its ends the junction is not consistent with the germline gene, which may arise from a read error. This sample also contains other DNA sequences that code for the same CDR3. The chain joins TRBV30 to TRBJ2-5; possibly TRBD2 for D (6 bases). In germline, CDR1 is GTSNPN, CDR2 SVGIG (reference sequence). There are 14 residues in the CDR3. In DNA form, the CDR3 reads TGCGCCTGGAATACGGCGGGAATAAGAGAAGCCCAGTACTTC. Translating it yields CAWNTAGIREAQYF.

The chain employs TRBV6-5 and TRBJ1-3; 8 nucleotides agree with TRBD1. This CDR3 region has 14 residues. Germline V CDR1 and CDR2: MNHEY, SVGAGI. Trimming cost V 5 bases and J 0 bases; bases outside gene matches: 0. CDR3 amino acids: CASSTGGSGNTIYF. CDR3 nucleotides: TGTGCCAGCAGTACAGGGGGCTCTGGAAACACCATATATTTT.

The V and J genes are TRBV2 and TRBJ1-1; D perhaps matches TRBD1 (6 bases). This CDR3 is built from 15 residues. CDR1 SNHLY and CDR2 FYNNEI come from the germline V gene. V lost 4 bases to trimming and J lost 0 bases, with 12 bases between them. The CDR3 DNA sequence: TGTGCCAGCAGTGCCCAGGGGCAGATGAACACTGAAGCTTTCTTT. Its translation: CASSAQGQMNTEAFF.

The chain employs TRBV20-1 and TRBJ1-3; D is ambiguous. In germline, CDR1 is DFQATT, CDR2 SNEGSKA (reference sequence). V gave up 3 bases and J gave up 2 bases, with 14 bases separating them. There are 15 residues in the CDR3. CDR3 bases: TGCAGTGCTAGTGCTAGAGGGTTAACTGGAAACACCATATATTTT. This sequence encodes CSASARGLTGNTIYF.

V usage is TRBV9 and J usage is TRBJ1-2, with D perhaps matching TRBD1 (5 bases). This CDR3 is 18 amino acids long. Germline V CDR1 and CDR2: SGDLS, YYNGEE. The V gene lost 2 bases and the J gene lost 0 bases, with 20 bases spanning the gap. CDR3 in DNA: TGTGCCAGCAGCGTTATCCCGGGACTGAGCTTAACTAACTATGGCTACACCTTC. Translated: CASSVIPGLSLTNYGYTF. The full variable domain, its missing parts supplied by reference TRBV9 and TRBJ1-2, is DSGVTQTPKHLITATGQRVTLRCSPRSGDLSVYWYQQSLDQGLQFLIQYYNGEERAKGNILERFSAQQFPDLHSELNLSSLELGDSALYFCASSVIPGLSLTNYGYTFGSGTRLTVV.

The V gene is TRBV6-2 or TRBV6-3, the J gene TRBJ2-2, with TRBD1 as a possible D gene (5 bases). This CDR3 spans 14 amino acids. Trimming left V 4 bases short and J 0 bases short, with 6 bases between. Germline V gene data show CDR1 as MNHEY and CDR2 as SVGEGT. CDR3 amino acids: CASSSGSNTGELFF. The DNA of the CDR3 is TGTGCCAGCAGTTCAGGGTCGAACACCGGGGAGCTGTTTTTT.

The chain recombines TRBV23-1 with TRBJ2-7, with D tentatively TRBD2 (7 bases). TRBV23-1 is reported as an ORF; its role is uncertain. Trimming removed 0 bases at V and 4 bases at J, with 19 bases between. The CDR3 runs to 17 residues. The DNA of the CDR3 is TGCGCCAGCAGTCAATCGTGGGAGGGGGGTTATGCGTACGAGCAGTACTTC. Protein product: CASSQSWEGGYAYEQYF.

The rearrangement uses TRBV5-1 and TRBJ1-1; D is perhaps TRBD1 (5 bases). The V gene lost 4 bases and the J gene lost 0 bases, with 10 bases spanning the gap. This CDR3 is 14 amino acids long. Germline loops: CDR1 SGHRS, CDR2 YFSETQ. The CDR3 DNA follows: TGCGCCAGCAGCGGAGGGGTCATGAACACTGAAGCTTTCTTT. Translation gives CASSGGVMNTEAFF.

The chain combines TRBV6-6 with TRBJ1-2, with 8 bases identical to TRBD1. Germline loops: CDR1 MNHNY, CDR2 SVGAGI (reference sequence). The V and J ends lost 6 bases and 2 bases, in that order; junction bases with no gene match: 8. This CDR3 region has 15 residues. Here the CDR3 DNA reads TGTGCCAGCAGCCCCCCCGGGGACAGGAACTATGGCTACACCTTC. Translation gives CASSPPGDRNYGYTF.

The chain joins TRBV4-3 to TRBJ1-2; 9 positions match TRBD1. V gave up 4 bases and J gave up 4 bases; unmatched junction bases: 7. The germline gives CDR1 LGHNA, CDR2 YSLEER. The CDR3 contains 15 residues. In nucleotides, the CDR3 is TGCGCCAGCAGCCCGACAGGGGGGTCCTTCTATGGCTACACCTTC. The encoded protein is CASSPTGGSFYGYTF.

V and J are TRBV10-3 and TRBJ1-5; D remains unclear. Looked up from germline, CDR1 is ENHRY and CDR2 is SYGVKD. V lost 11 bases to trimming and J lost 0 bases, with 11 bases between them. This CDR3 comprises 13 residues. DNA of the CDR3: TGTGCCGTTCTCGGGGTTAGCAATCAGCCCCAGCATTTT. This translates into CAVLGVSNQPQHF.

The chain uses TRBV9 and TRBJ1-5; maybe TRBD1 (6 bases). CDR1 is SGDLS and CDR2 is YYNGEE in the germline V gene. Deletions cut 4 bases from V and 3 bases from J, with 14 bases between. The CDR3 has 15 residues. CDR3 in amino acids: CASSPGQVSNQPQHF. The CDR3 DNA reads TGTGCCAGCAGCCCGGGACAAGTTTCCAATCAGCCCCAGCATTTT.